The source of this T cell receptor beta chain is a study of blood T cell repertoires in COVID-19. The wider study: The United States, Italy and Spain supplied acute and convalescent COVID-19 samples. Sample material is recorded as cDNA or gDNA derived from T cells, B-cell-depleted T cells, or PBMCs.

In its sample, this clone was seen a few times. In the source study's methods: Reference gene primer amplification gave estimated nucleated cell counts. Sequenced by immunoSEQ multiplex PCR; TCRdb stores in-frame clones only, minus some. V, J and clone size are taken as reported in that table, and D and trimming were inferred from the DNA itself. This table has 130,000 to 150,000 clones, 80% appearing once. CDR1 and CDR2 (germline): LNHNV, YYDKDF (reference sequence). Deletions cut 5 bases from V and 4 bases from J, with 14 bases between. The CDR3 contains 14 residues. Sequenced: peripheral blood. The chain has TRBV15 and TRBJ1-1; D is undetermined. This clonotype was sampled from a woman in her forties or fifties with acute or convalescent COVID-19. Written as DNA, the CDR3 is TGTGCCACCAGCTCCCACCTATTCCGCACTGAAGCTTTCTTT. It is translated as CATSSHLFRTEAFF. Full variable domain (missing parts from reference TRBV15 and TRBJ1-1): DAMVIQNPRYQVTQFGKPVTLSCSQTLNHNVMYWYQQKSSQAPKLLFHYYDKDFNNEADTPDNFQSRRPNTSFCFLDIRSPGLGDTAMYLCATSSHLFRTEAFFGQGTRLTVV.